This T cell receptor beta chain was identified in a study of radiotherapy plus CTLA-4 blockade in lung cancer (dated by TCRdb to 2016 to 2019). With respect to the entire study: Objective responses occurred in 18% of enrolled patients, and 31% achieved disease control. Study-wide findings and limitations: The strongest predictors of response were reported to be early dynamic shifts in blood T cell clones along with a rise in serum interferon-beta following radiation. TCR clones derived from tumors expanded in peripheral blood after treatment with radiotherapy and ipilimumab.

At the junction V is shortened by 6 bases and J by 3 bases, with 12 bases in between. CDR1 and CDR2 are drawn from the germline V gene: SGHTA, FQGNSA. The CDR3 runs 13 amino acids, cysteine and phenylalanine included. Left in the record is the CDR3 DNA by itself, 39 bases read in frame from the first base. On this clone itself: Its recognized antigen is unknown. It has no much larger one-base neighbor in the sample; base qualities were not kept.

Libraries were prepared through the immunoSEQ multiplex PCR assay. The table comes from immuneACCESS by way of TCRdb, which keeps in-frame sequences with V and J called. Part of the clones is missing from these tables; in studies checked, under half for an unresolved V gene and the rest for unknown reasons. A total of 48,000 or so clones appear in this sample, about 83% of them only once. The top ten clones comprise more than 4.5% of the sample. In this study, focal radiation therapy paired with CTLA-4 blockade (ipilimumab) was tested in patients who had chemo-refractory metastatic non-small-cell lung cancer.

The sequence came from a human donor with non-small cell lung cancer whose response to radiotherapy plus ipilimumab could not be evaluated. The sequenced sample was peripheral blood, obtained from a patient treated with radiotherapy plus ipilimumab. The rearranged segments are TRBV7-2 and TRBJ2-7, with TRBD1 perhaps the D gene, on 6 matching bases. The sequenced DNA: TGTGCCAGCAGTCGAGGGGGTGGCTACGAGCAGTACTTC. It is translated as CASSRGGGYEQYF.